These 5 T cell receptor beta chains were sequenced from one sample in a study of T cells in Graves' hyperthyroidism and ophthalmopathy. The investigators amplified TCR beta CDR3 regions from RNA transcripts. A set of HTBI primers served as the primers for a first-round RT-PCR of the TCR CDR3. Each CDR3 protein is one row after TCRdb ran MiXCR on the multiplex PCR reads. The data contain about half a million distinct CDR3 sequences, 20% of them singletons. The sequencing input was blood. The receptors stem from a man aged 35 to 55 with Graves' ophthalmopathy.

The CDR3 coding sequence is TGCAGTGCTAGAGATGTGCAGGGGATAAGGTACCAAGAGACCCAGTACTTC. It yields the protein CSARDVQGIRYQETQYF. This chain links TRBV20-1 with TRBJ2-5, with D possibly TRBD1 on 6 matching bases. V lost 0 bases, J lost 0 bases, and 17 bases lay in between. CDR1 is DFQATT and CDR2 is SNEGSKA in the germline V gene (reference sequence). The CDR3 has 17 residues.

In its sample, this clonotype was seen a few times. This sequence joins TRBV20-1 and TRBJ2-3; TRBD2 agrees at 10 bases. The CDR3 runs 15 residues. CDR1 and CDR2 from the germline V gene are DFQATT and SNEGSKA (reference sequence). V lost 6 bases to trimming and J lost 0 bases; unmatched junction nucleotides: 6. DNA of the CDR3: TGCAGTGCGTACTTGACTAGCGGGAGCACAGATACGCAGTATTTT. Its translation is CSAYLTSGSTDTQYF.

Worth noting for this clonotype: A read error may account for a junction end that differs from germline. The genes are TRBV7-2 and TRBJ1-5, with 9 bases aligning to TRBD1. CDR3 length: 15 residues. Germline V CDR1 and CDR2: SGHTA, FQGNSA. The CDR3 bases are TGTGCCAGCAGCGTAGCACAGGGGGCCAATCAGCCCCAGCATTTT. As protein: CASSVAQGANQPQHF.

This chain joins TRBV29-1 and TRBJ2-2; D not certain. CDR3 length: 15 amino acids. CDR1 is SQVTM, CDR2 ANQGSEA, per germline. The germline V and J ends were trimmed by 0 bases and 6 bases, with 14 bases remaining between them. DNA for the CDR3: TGCAGCGTTGAAGATCCCAAAACGGGCGCCGGGGAGCTGTTTTTT. Encoded protein: CSVEDPKTGAGELFF.

The chain uses TRBV7-3 and TRBJ2-7, with D perhaps TRBD1 or TRBD2 (5 bases each). CDR3 length: 10 residues. Germline V gene lookup returns CDR1 SGHTA and CDR2 FQGTGA. V lost 7 bases and J 6 bases, leaving 7 bases between the germline ends. The CDR3 reads CASTGPEQYF. Here the CDR3 DNA reads TGTGCCAGCACGGGGCCCGAGCAGTACTTC.